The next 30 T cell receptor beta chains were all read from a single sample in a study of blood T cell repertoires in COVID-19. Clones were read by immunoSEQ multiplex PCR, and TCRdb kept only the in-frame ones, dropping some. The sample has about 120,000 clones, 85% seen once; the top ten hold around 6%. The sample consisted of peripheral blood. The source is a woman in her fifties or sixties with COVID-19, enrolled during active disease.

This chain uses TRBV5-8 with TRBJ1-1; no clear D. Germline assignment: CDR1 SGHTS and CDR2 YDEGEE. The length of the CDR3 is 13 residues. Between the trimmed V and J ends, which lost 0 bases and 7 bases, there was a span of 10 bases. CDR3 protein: CASSLGWRVEAFF. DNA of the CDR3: TGTGCCAGCAGCTTGGGTTGGCGGGTTGAAGCTTTCTTT.

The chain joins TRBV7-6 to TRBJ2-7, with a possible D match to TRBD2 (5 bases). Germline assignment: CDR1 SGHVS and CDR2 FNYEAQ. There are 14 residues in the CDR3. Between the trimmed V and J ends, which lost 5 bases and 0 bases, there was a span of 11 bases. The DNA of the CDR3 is TGTGCCAGCAGCCCGGTCACTAGCTCCTACGAGCAGTACTTC. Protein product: CASSPVTSSYEQYF.

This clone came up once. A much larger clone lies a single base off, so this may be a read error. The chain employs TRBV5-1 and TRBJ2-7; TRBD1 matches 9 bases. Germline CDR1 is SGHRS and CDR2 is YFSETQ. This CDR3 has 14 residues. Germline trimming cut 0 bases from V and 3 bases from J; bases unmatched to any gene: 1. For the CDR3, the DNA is TGCGCCAGCAGCTTGGAGGGACAGGGCTACGAGCAGTACTTC. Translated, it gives CASSLEGQGYEQYF.

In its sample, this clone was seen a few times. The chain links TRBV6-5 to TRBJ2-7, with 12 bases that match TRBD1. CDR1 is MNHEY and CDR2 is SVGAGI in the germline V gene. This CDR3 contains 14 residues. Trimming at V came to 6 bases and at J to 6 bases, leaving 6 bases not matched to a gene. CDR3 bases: TGTGCCAGCAGCCCGGGACAGGGGGCCACCGAGCAGTACTTC. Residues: CASSPGQGATEQYF.

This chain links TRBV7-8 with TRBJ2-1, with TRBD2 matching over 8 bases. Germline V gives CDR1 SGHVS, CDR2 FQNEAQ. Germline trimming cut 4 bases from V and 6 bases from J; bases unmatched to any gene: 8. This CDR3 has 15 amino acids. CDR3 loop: CASSYSGTRGNEQFF. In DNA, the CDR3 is TGTGCCAGCAGCTATTCCGGGACTAGGGGCAATGAGCAGTTCTTC.

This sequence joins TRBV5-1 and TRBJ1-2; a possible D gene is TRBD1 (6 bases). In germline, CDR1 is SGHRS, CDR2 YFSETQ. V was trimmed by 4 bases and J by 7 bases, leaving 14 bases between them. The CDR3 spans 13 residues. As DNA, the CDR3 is TGCGCCAGCAGCCTCTGGACAGAGACTGGCTACACCTTC. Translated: CASSLWTETGYTF. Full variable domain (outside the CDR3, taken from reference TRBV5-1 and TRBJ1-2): KAGVTQTPRYLIKTRGQQVTLSCSPISGHRSVSWYQQTPGQGLQFLFEYFSETQRNKGNFPGRFSGRQFSNSRSEMNVSTLELGDSALYLCASSLWTETGYTFGSGTRLTVV.

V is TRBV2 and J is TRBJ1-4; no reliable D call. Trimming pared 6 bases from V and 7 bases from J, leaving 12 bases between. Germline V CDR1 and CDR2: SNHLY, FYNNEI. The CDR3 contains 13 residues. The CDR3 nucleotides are TGTGCCAGCAGCGAACTGTCGGGTGAAAAACTGTTTTTT. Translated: CASSELSGEKLFF.

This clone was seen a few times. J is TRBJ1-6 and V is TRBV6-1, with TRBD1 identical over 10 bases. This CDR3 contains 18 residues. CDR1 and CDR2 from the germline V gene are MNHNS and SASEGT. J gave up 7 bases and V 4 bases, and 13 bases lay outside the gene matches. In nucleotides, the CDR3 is TGTGCCAGCAGTGGGGGGACCGGGACAGGGGCCGCGAATTCACCCCTCCACTTT. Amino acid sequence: CASSGGTGTGAANSPLHF.

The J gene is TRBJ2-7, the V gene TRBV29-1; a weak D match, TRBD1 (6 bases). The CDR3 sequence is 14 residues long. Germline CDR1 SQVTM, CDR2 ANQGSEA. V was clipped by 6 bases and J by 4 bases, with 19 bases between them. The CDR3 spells CSVGGQSSPYEQYF. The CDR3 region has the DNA TGCAGCGTCGGTGGACAGTCCTCGCCTTACGAGCAGTACTTC.

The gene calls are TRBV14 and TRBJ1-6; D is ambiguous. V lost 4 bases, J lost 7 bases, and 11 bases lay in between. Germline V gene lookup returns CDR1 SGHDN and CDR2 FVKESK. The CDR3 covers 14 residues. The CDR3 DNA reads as TGTGCCAGCAGCCTGACGGGAACGAATTCACCCCTCCACTTT. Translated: CASSLTGTNSPLHF.

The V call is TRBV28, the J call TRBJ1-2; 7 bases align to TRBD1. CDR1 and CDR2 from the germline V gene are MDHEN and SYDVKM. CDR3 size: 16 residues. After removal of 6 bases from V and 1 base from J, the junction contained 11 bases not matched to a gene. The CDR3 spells CASSSPNRGDNYGYTF. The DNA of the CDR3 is TGTGCCAGCAGCTCTCCCAACAGGGGCGATAACTATGGCTACACCTTC.

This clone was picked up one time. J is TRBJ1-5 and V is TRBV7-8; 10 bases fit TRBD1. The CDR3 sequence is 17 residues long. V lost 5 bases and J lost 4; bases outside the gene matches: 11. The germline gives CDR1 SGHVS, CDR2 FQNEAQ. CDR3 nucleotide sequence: TGTGCCAGCAGCCAATTCGGGGACAGGGGAACAAATCAGCCCCAGCATTTT. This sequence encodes CASSQFGDRGTNQPQHF.

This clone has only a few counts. CDR3 DNA sequence: TGCGCCAGCAGCTTAACAGCTAACTATGGCTACACCTTC. It codes for CASSLTANYGYTF. This chain connects TRBV5-1 to TRBJ1-2; D unclear. The CDR3 is 13 residues long. Trimming removed 2 bases at V and 0 bases at J, with 5 bases between. Germline CDR1 and CDR2: SGHRS and YFSETQ.

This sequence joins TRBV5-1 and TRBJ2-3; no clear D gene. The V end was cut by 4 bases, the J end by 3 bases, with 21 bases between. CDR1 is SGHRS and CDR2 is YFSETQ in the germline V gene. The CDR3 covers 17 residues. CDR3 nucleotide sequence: TGCGCCAGCAGCCCTTTGTTCACCGAAGAGGTAACAGATACGCAGTATTTT. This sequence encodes CASSPLFTEEVTDTQYF.

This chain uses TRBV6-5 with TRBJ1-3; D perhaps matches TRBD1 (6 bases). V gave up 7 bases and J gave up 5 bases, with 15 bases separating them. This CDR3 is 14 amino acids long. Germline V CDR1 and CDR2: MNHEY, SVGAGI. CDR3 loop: CASTNLRGRNTIYF. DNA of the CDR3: TGTGCCAGCACCAACCTCAGGGGAAGAAACACCATATATTTT.

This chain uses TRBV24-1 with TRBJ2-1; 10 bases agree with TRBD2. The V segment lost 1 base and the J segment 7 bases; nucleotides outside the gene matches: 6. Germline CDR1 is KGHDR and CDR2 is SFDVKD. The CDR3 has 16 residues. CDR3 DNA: TGTGCCACCAGTGATTTAGCGGGGGGGCCTGGGAATGAGCAGTTCTTC. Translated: CATSDLAGGPGNEQFF.

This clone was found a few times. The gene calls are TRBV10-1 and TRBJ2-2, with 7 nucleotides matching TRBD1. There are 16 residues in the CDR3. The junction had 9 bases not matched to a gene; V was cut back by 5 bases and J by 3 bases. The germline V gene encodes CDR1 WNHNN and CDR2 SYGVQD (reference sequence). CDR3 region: CASSLAGTEDTGELFF. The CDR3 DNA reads TGCGCCAGCAGTTTGGCCGGGACAGAAGACACCGGGGAGCTGTTTTTT.

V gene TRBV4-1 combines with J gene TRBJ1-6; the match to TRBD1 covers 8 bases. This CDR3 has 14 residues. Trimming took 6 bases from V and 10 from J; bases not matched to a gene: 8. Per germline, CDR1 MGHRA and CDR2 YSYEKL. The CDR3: CASRTGQGKSPLHF. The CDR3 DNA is TGCGCCAGCAGAACAGGACAGGGTAAATCACCCCTCCACTTT.

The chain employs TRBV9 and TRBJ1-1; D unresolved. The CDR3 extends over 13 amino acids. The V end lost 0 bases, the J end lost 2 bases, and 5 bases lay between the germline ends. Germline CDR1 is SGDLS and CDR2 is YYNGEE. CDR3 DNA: TGTGCCAGCAGCGTAGCGTTTAACACTGAAGCTTTCTTT. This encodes CASSVAFNTEAFF.

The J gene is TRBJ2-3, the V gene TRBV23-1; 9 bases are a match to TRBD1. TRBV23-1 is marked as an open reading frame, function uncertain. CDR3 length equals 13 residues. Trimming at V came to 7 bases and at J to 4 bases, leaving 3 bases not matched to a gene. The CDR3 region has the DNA TGCGCCAGCACCCGACAGGGGGCAGATACGCAGTATTTT. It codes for CASTRQGADTQYF.

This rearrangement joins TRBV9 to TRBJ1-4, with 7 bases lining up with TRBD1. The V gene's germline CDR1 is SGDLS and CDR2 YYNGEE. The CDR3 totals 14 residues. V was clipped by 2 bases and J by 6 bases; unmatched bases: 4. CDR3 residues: CASSVDRADEKLFF. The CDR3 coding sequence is TGTGCCAGCAGCGTCGACAGGGCGGATGAAAAACTGTTTTTT.

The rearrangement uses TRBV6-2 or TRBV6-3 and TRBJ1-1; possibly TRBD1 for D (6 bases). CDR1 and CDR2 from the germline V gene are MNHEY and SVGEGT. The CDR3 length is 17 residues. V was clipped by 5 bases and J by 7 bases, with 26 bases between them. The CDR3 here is CASSDDRLVSVPIEAFF. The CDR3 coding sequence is TGTGCCAGCAGTGACGACAGGCTGGTTTCGGTCCCAATTGAAGCTTTCTTT.

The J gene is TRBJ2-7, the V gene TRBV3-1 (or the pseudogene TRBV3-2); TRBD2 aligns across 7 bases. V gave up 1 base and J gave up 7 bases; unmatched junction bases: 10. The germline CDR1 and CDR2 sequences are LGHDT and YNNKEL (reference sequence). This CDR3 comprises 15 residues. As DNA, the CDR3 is TGTGCCAGCAGCCAAGTGTTCGGTCAGGGAGGGGAGCAGTACTTC. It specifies CASSQVFGQGGEQYF.

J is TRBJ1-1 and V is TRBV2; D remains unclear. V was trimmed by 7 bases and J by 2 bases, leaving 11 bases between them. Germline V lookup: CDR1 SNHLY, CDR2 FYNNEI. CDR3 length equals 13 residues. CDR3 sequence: CASTPASNTEAFF. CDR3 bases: TGTGCCAGCACCCCCGCGTCAAACACTGAAGCTTTCTTT.

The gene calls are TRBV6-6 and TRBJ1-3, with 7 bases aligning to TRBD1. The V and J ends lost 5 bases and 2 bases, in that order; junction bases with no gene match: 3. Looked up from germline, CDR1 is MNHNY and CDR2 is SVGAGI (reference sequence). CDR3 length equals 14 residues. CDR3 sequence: CASSPQGAGNTIYF. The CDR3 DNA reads TGTGCCAGCAGTCCTCAGGGGGCTGGAAACACCATATATTTT.

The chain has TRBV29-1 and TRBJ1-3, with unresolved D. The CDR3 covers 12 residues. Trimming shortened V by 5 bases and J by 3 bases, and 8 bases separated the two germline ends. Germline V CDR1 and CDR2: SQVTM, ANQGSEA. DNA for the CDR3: TGCAGCGTTTCCTTTAGTGGAAACACCATATATTTT. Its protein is CSVSFSGNTIYF.

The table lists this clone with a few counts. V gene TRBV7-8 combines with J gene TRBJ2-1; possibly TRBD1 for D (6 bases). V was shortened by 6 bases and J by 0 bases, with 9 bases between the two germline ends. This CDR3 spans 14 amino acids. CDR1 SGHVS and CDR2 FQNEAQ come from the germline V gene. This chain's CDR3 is CASRTGSSYNEQFF. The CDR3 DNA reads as TGTGCCAGCAGAACAGGGAGCTCCTACAATGAGCAGTTCTTC.

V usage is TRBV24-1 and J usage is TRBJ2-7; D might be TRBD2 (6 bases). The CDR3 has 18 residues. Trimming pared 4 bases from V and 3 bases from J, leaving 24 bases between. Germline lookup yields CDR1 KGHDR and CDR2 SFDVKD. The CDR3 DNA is TGTGCCACCAGTGAGAGCCGGGACTTAAAATTTCCAGGCTACGAGCAGTACTTC. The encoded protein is CATSESRDLKFPGYEQYF.

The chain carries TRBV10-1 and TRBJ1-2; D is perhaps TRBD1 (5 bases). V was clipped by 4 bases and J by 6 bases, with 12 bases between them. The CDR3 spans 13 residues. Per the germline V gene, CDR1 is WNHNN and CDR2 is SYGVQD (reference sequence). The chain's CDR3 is CASSAAREDGYTF. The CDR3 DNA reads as TGCGCCAGCAGTGCTGCCAGGGAGGATGGCTACACCTTC.

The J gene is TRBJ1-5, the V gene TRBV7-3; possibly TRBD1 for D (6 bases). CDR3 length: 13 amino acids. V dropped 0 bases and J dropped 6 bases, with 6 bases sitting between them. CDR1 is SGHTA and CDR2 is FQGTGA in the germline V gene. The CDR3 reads CASSLTTGQPQHF. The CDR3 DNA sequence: TGTGCCAGCAGCTTAACGACAGGTCAGCCCCAGCATTTT.